This T cell receptor (beta chain) was sequenced for a study of cytomegalovirus exposure and HLA in healthy donors. The CDR3 runs to 13 residues. The germline gives CDR1 SGHTA, CDR2 FQGNSA. Deletions cut 6 bases from V and 1 base from J, with 9 bases between. TCRdb's table, derived via immunoSEQ multiplex PCR, lists solely in-frame clones and lacks some. Of some 250,000 clones listed, about 90% are singletons. Sequences were obtained from PBMCs. This receptor was obtained from a woman aged 25 to 39 in good health and CMV-seronegative. The rearrangement uses TRBV7-2 and TRBJ2-5, with D possibly being TRBD2 (5 bases). This CDR3 is CASRGRGQETQYF. CDR3 DNA sequence: TGTGCCAGCAGAGGCCGGGGCCAAGAGACCCAGTACTTC. The entire variable domain, with the rest obtained from reference TRBV7-2 and TRBJ2-5, is as follows: GAGVSQSPSNKVTEKGKDVELRCDPISGHTALYWYRQSLGQGLEFLIYFQGNSAPDKSGLPSDRFSAERTGGSVSTLTIQRTQQEDSAVYLCASRGRGQETQYFGPGTRLLVL.